What follows are 21 T cell receptor beta chains derived from one specimen sequenced in a study of T cell repertoires in cytomegalovirus infection. TCRdb redid the calling of the reads with MiXCR, one entry per CDR3 protein. This sample has about 830,000 distinct CDR3 sequences; over 25% occur once, and the top ten carry 9.5% to 15%. No antigen is known for these receptors. Here the sequenced sample was cultured CD8+ T cells from PBMCs, taken from culture after CMV antigen stimulation. These TCRs come from a human donor in good health (CMV status not recorded). Some clones in this sample may be carry-over from other donors' samples.

The gene calls are TRBV12-3 or TRBV12-4 and TRBJ2-1; D may be TRBD2 (5 bases). The CDR3 runs to 14 residues. Trimming left V 0 bases short and J 6 bases short, with 9 bases between. CDR3 region: CASSLARSGNEQFF. The CDR3 nucleotides are TGTGCCAGCAGTTTAGCGCGGAGCGGCAATGAGCAGTTCTTC.

This clonotype was picked up a small number of times. The chain joins TRBV7-9 to TRBJ1-6; D gene uncertain. CDR1 and CDR2 (germline): SEHNR, FQNEAQ (reference sequence). The V end was cut by 1 base, the J end by 0 bases, with 10 bases between. CDR3 length: 17 amino acids. CDR3 in amino acids: CASSLEQLSSYNSPLHF. As DNA, the CDR3 is TGTGCCAGCAGCTTAGAGCAACTCAGCTCCTATAATTCACCCCTCCACTTT.

This chain connects TRBV7-8 to TRBJ2-7; D is perhaps TRBD1 or TRBD2 (5 bases each). The CDR3 runs 12 residues. Deletions cut 6 bases from V and 4 bases from J, with 10 bases between. Germline-derived CDR1 and CDR2 are SGHVS and FQNEAQ. The CDR3 DNA follows: TGTGCCAGCAGGGGGACCACTTACGAGCAGTACTTC. It encodes CASRGTTYEQYF.

Only a few counts were recorded for this clonotype. The chain joins TRBV6-2 or TRBV6-3 to TRBJ2-7; no firm D call. V shed 2 bases and J shed 5 bases, with 7 bases lying between them. CDR3 length equals 12 residues. Per the germline V gene, CDR1 is MNHEY and CDR2 is SVGEGT. CDR3 amino acids: CASSYPQDEQYV. In nucleotides, the CDR3 is TGTGCCAGCAGTTACCCTCAGGACGAGCAGTACGTC.

This clonotype appeared a few times. The rearrangement links TRBV4-1 to TRBJ1-4; the D is unclear. Deletions cut 0 bases from V and 6 bases from J, with 14 bases between. Looked up from germline, CDR1 is MGHRA and CDR2 is YSYEKL. CDR3 length equals 16 residues. CDR3 sequence (DNA): TGCGCCAGCAGCCAAGACCACTGGCAAGCCTATGAAAAACTGTTTTTT. Protein: CASSQDHWQAYEKLFF.

This clonotype is classed as medium-sized (0.01 to 0.1%). The rearrangement uses TRBV7-2 and TRBJ2-7; D remains unclear. Trimming left V 2 bases short and J 11 bases short, with 16 bases between. The CDR3 runs to 13 residues. Per the germline V gene, CDR1 is SGHTA and CDR2 is FQGNSA. CDR3 bases: TGTGCCAGCAGCTTACGAAAGGGAAGGTTGGAGTACTTC. Residues: CASSLRKGRLEYF.

This chain uses TRBV12-3 or TRBV12-4 with TRBJ2-2; D possibly uses TRBD1 or TRBD2 (5 bases each). V was shortened by 7 bases and J by 5 bases, with 11 bases between the two germline ends. The CDR3 is made up of 13 amino acids. Here the CDR3 DNA reads TGTGCCAGCACCCCCGGGACGACCGGGGAGCTGTTTTTT. Its translation: CASTPGTTGELFF.

This chain connects TRBV12-5 to TRBJ2-1; D unclear. The ends were cut back, 5 bases at V and 1 base at J, with 9 bases in the middle. Germline-derived CDR1 and CDR2 are LGHNT and FRNRAP. The length of the CDR3 is 14 residues. The CDR3 nucleotides are TGTGCTAGTGGTCTCTCTCGTTCCTACAATGAGCAGTTCTTC. Its translation is CASGLSRSYNEQFF.

This rearrangement joins TRBV12-3 or TRBV12-4 to TRBJ2-7, with 8 bases aligning to TRBD2. The V segment lost 6 bases and the J segment 0 bases; nucleotides outside the gene matches: 7. This CDR3 has 15 residues. Here the CDR3 DNA reads TGTGCCAGCAGACATAGCGGGGCACTCTCCTACGAGCAGTACTTC. It codes for CASRHSGALSYEQYF.

This rearrangement joins TRBV4-3 to TRBJ1-1, with D hard to call. Trimming took off 3 bases at V and 5 bases at J, with 10 bases between the two ends. Germline V gene lookup returns CDR1 LGHNA and CDR2 YSLEER. The CDR3 is 13 residues long. For the CDR3, the DNA is TGCGCCAGCAGCCACTGGGGTTGGACTGAAGCTTTCTTT. Protein product: CASSHWGWTEAFF.

This clonotype came up a few times. The rearrangement uses TRBV5-1 and TRBJ1-2; D unclear. Germline V lookup: CDR1 SGHRS, CDR2 YFSETQ. Trimming left V 2 bases short and J 5 bases short, with 13 bases between. The CDR3 has 14 residues. CDR3 region: CASSFEHAGYGYTF. CDR3 DNA: TGCGCCAGCAGCTTCGAACACGCTGGGTATGGCTACACCTTC.

A note on this clonotype: One junction end disagrees with the germline gene, perhaps due to a read error. For the CDR3, the DNA is TGCGCCAGCCGCTTACCGAGACAGGGGGTGAACACCGGGGAGCTGTTTTTT. Amino acids: CASRLPRQGVNTGELFF. This chain joins TRBV5-1 and TRBJ2-2, with TRBD1 matching over 9 bases. This CDR3 contains 17 residues. From germline, CDR1 is SGHRS and CDR2 YFSETQ.

The chain carries TRBV5-4 and TRBJ1-2; tentative D call: TRBD1 (5 bases). The V gene lost 4 bases and the J gene lost 3 bases, with 16 bases spanning the gap. This CDR3 contains 15 residues. From germline, CDR1 is SGHNT and CDR2 YYREEE (reference sequence). The CDR3 DNA follows: TGTGCCAGCAGCACGATCGCGGGGGGGGACTATGGCTACACCTTC. This codes for CASSTIAGGDYGYTF.

This clonotype was counted at least ten times. CDR3 DNA: TGTGCCAGCACCCCGGGCCCTAGGGGGTACACCGGGGAGCTGTTTTTT. It is translated as CASTPGPRGYTGELFF. V is TRBV7-2 and J is TRBJ2-2; D perhaps matches TRBD1 (6 bases). Germline V lookup: CDR1 SGHTA, CDR2 FQGNSA. V gave up 7 bases and J gave up 3 bases, with 18 bases separating them. CDR3 length: 16 amino acids.

The chain couples TRBV27 to TRBJ1-1; D uncertain. With 2 bases removed from V and 6 bases from J, the gap between germline ends came to 13 bases. Germline values: CDR1 MNHEY, CDR2 SMNVEV (reference sequence). This CDR3 contains 14 residues. The CDR3 DNA follows: TGTGCCAGCAGTTTAAGGGTACTCGACCCTGAAGCTTTCTTT. It is translated as CASSLRVLDPEAFF.

This chain connects TRBV4-1 to TRBJ1-5; D uncertain. Trimming removed 1 base from V and 3 bases from J, with 10 bases in between. The CDR3 runs 15 residues. Germline V gene sequence: CDR1 MGHRA, CDR2 YSYEKL. The DNA of the CDR3 is TGCGCCAGCAGCCAAGGAAGGACGGCCAATCAGCCCCAGCATTTT. Its translation is CASSQGRTANQPQHF.

This sequence joins TRBV19 and TRBJ1-1; D is perhaps TRBD1 (6 bases). Deletions cut 4 bases from V and 3 bases from J, with 9 bases between. Germline-derived CDR1 and CDR2 are LNHDA and SQIVND (reference sequence). This CDR3 region has 13 residues. CDR3 coding DNA: TGTGCCAGTAGTACCCCAGGGGACACTGAAGCTTTCTTT. This translates into CASSTPGDTEAFF.

This clonotype was seen a handful of times. A much larger clone lies one base from this, so it may be a read error. The V call is TRBV7-8, the J call TRBJ2-7; 7 bases are a match to TRBD1. The CDR3 contains 13 residues. J gave up 5 bases and V 1 base, and 2 bases lay outside the gene matches. Per germline, CDR1 SGHVS and CDR2 FQNEAQ. CDR3 sequence: CASSLDRGDEQYV. The CDR3 DNA reads TGTGCCAGCAGCTTAGACAGGGGTGACGAGCAGTACGTC.

The chain combines TRBV28 with TRBJ2-1; 9 bases agree with TRBD1. With 7 bases clipped from V and 4 bases from J, the junction kept 8 bases outside the gene matches. Germline loops: CDR1 MDHEN, CDR2 SYDVKM. The CDR3 is made up of 15 amino acids. The DNA of the CDR3 is TGTGCCAGCACCGTGTTCGGGACAGGGTACAATGAGCAGTTCTTC. It encodes CASTVFGTGYNEQFF.

V and J are TRBV15 and TRBJ1-1; 7 bases fit TRBD1. The germline gives CDR1 LNHNV, CDR2 YYDKDF (reference sequence). CDR3 length: 16 amino acids. J gave up 1 base and V 1 base, and 6 bases lay outside the gene matches. In DNA, the CDR3 is TGTGCCACCAGCAGAGTAGGGGGCGTGTGGAACACTGAAGCTTTCTTT. Amino acids: CATSRVGGVWNTEAFF.

This clonotype was picked up a small number of times. The gene calls are TRBV7-9 and TRBJ1-1, with D possibly matching TRBD1 (6 bases). V gave up 5 bases and J gave up 1 base, with 14 bases separating them. CDR1 is SEHNR and CDR2 is FQNEAQ in the germline V gene (reference sequence). The CDR3 loop spans 15 amino acids. The CDR3 reads CASSTGRQGNTEAFF. DNA for the CDR3: TGTGCCAGCAGCACAGGGAGGCAGGGGAACACTGAAGCTTTCTTT. The complete variable domain, with remaining parts taken from reference TRBV7-9 and TRBJ1-1, reads DTGVSQNPRHKITKRGQNVTFRCDPISEHNRLYWYRQTLGQGPEFLTYFQNEAQLEKSRLLSDRFSAERPKGSFSTLEIQRTEQGDSAMYLCASSTGRQGNTEAFFGQGTRLTVV.